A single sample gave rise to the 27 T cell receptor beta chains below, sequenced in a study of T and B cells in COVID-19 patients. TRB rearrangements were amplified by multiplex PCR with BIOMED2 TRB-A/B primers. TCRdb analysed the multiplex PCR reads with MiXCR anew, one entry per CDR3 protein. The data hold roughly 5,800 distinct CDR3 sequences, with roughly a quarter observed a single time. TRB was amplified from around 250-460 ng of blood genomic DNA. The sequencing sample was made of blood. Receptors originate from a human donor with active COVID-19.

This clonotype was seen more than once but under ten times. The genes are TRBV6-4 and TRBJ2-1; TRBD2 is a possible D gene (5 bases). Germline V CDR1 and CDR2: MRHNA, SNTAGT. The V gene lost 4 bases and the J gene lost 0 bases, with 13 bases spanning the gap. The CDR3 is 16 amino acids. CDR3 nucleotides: TGTGCCAGCAGTGCCGGAGGACCGAGCTCCTACAATGAGCAGTTCTTC. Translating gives CASSAGGPSSYNEQFF.

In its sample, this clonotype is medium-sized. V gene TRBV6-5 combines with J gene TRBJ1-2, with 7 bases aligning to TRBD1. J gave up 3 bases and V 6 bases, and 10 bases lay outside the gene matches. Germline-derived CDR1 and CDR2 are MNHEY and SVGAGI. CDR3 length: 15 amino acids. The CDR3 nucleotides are TGTGCCAGCAGGATCTACGGGACAGCCGACTATGGCTACACCTTC. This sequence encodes CASRIYGTADYGYTF.

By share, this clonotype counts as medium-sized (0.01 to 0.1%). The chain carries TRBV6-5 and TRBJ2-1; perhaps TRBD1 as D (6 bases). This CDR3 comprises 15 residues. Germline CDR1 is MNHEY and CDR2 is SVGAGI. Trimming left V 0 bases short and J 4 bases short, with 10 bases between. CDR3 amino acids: CASSYSRDKYNEQFF. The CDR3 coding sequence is TGTGCCAGCAGTTACTCACGGGACAAATACAATGAGCAGTTCTTC.

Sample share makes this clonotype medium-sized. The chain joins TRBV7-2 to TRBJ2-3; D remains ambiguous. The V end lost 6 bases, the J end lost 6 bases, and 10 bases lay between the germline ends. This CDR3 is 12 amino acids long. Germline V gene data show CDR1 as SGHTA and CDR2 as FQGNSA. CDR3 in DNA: TGTGCCAGCAGGGCACCACCGGATACGCAGTATTTT. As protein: CASRAPPDTQYF.

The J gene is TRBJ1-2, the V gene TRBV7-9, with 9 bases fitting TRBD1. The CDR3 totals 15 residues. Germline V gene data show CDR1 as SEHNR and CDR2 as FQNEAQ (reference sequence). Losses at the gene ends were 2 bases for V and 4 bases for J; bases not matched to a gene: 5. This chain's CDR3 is CASSLPLGQGYGYTF. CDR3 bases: TGTGCCAGCAGCTTACCCCTGGGACAGGGCTATGGCTACACCTTC.

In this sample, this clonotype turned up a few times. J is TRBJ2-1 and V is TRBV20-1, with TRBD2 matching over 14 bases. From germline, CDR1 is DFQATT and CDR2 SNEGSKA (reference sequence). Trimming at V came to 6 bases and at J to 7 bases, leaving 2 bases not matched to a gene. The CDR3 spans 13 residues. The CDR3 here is CSARTSGRNEQFF. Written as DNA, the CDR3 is TGCAGTGCAAGGACTAGCGGGAGGAATGAGCAGTTCTTC.

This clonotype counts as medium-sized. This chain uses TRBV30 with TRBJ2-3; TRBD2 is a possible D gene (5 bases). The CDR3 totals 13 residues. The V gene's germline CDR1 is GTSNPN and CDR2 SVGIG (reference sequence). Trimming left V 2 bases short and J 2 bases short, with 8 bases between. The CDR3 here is CAWSPSLTDTQYF. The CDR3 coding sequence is TGTGCCTGGAGTCCTAGCCTCACAGATACGCAGTATTTT.

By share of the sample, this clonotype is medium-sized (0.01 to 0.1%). The CDR3 is CASSLSGQRDIYEQYF. Here the CDR3 DNA reads TGTGCCAGCAGTTTATCGGGTCAGCGGGATATTTACGAGCAGTACTTC. The chain joins TRBV27 to TRBJ2-7, with TRBD2 matching 7 bases. V lost 0 bases and J lost 4; bases outside the gene matches: 9. This CDR3 region has 16 residues. Per the germline V gene, CDR1 is MNHEY and CDR2 is SMNVEV (reference sequence).

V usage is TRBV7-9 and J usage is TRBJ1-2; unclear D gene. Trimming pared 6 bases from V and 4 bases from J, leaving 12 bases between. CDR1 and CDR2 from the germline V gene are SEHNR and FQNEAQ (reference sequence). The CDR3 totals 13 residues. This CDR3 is CASSTDSFYGYTF. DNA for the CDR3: TGTGCCAGCAGTACGGACTCCTTCTATGGCTACACCTTC.

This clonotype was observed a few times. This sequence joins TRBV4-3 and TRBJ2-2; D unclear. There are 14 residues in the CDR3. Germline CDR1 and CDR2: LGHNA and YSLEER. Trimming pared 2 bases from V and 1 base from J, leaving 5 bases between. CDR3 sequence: CASSQYGNTGELFF. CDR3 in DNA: TGCGCCAGCAGCCAATACGGGAACACCGGGGAGCTGTTTTTT.

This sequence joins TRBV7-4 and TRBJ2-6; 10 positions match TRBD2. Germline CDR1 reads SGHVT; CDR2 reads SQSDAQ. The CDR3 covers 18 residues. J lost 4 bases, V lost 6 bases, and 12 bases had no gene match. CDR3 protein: CASSSPGLASAGANVLTF. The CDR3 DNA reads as TGTGCCAGCAGTTCCCCGGGACTAGCGAGCGCGGGGGCCAACGTCCTGACTTTC.

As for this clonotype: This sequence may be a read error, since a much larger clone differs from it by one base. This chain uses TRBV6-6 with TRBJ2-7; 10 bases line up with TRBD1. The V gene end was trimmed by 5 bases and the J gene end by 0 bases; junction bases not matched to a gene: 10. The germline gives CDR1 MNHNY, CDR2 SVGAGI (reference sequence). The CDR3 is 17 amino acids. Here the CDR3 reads CASSHRRTGGFSYEQYF. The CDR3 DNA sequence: TGTGCCAGCAGTCACCGACGGACAGGGGGTTTCTCCTACGAGCAGTACTTC.

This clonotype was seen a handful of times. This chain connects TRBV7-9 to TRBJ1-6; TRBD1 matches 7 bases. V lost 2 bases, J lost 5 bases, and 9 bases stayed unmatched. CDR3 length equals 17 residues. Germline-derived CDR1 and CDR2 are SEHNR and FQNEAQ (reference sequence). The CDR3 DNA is TGTGCCAGCAGCTTATATTGGGCCCAGGGGGATAATTCACCCCTCCACTTT. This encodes CASSLYWAQGDNSPLHF.

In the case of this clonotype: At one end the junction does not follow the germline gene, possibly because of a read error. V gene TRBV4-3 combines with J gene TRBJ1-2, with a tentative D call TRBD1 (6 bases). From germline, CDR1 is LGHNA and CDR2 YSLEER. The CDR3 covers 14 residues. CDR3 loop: CASSQGGTAYGYTF. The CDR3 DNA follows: TGTGCCAGCAGCCAAGGGGGGACGGCCTATGGCTACACCTTC.

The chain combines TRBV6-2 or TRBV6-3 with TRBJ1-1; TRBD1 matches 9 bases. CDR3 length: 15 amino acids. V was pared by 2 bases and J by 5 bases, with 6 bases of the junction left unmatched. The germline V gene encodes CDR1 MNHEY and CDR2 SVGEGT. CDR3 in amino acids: CASSYGDRVRTEAFF. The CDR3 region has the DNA TGTGCCAGCAGTTACGGGGACAGGGTAAGGACTGAAGCTTTCTTT.

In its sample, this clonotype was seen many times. CDR3 amino acids: CASSPRGGAYEQYF. The DNA for the CDR3 is TGTGCCAGCAGCCCCCGGGGAGGGGCCTACGAGCAGTACTTC. The rearrangement links TRBV5-4 to TRBJ2-7, with 7 bases lining up with TRBD2. The CDR3 extends over 14 amino acids. Germline CDR1 is SGHNT and CDR2 is YYREEE (reference sequence). The J segment lost 2 bases and the V segment lost 4 bases, leaving 6 bases of the junction unmatched.

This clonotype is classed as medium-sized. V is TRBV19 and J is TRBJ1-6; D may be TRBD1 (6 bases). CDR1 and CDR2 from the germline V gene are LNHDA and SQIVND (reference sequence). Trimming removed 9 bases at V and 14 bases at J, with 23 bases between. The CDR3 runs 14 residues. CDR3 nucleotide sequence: TGTGCCAGCATGTCGGGACATGGAGGATGGACCCTCCACTTT. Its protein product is CASMSGHGGWTLHF.

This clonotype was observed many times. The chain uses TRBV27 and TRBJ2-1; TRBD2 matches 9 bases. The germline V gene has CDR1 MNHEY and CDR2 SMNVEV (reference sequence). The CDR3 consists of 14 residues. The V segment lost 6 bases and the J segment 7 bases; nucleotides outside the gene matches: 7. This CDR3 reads CASRTSGLLNEQFF. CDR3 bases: TGTGCCAGCAGAACTAGCGGGCTTCTTAATGAGCAGTTCTTC.

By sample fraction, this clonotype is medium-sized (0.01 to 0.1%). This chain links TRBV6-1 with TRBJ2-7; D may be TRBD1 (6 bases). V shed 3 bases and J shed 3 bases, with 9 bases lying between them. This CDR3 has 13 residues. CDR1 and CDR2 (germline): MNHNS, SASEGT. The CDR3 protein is CASSEDSYYEQYF. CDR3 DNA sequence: TGTGCCAGCAGTGAGGACAGCTACTACGAGCAGTACTTC.

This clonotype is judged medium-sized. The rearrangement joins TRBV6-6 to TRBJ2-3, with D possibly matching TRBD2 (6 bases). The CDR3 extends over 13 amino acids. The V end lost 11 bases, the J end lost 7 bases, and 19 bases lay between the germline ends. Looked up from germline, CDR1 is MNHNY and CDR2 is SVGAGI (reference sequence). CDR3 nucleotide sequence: TGTGCCGGGGGGACGGATGTTGTGAATACGCAGTATTTT. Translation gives CAGGTDVVNTQYF.

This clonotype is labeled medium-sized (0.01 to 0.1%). The CDR3, as DNA: TGTGCCAGCAGAGATAACAGGGGCAGAAGCAATCAGCCCCAGCATTTT. Translating it yields CASRDNRGRSNQPQHF. This chain links TRBV6-5 with TRBJ1-5; 7 nucleotides line up with TRBD1. The CDR3 is 16 residues long. CDR1 is MNHEY and CDR2 is SVGAGI in the germline V gene. V gave up 6 bases and J gave up 1 base; unmatched junction bases: 9.

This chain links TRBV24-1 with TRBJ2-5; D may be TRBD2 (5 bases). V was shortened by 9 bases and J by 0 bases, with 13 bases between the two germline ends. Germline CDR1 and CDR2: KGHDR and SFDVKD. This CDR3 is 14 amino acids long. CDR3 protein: CATGGRDYQETQYF. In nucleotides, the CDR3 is TGTGCCACCGGAGGACGAGACTACCAAGAGACCCAGTACTTC.

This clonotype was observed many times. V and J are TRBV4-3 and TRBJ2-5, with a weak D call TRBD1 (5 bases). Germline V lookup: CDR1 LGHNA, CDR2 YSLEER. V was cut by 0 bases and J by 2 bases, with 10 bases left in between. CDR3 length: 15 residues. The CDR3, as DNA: TGCGCCAGCAGCCAAGAGGCGGACACACAAGAGACCCAGTACTTC. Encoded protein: CASSQEADTQETQYF.

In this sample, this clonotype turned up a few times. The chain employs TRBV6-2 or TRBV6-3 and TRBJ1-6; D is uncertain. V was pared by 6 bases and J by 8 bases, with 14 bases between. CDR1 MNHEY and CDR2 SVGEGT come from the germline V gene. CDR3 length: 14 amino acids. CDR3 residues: CASSEPLSYSPLHF. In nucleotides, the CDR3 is TGTGCCAGCAGCGAACCATTATCCTATTCACCCCTCCACTTT.

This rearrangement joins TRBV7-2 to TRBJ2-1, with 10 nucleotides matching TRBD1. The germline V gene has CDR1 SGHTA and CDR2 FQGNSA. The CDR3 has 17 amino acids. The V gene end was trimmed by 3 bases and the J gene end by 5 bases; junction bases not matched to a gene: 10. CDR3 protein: CASSFRRGTGANNEQFF. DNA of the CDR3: TGTGCCAGCAGCTTCCGCCGCGGGACAGGGGCCAACAATGAGCAGTTCTTC.

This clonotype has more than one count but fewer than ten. CDR3 DNA: TGTGCCAGCAGTTTATGGGACGAGCAGTACTTC. As protein: CASSLWDEQYF. The chain employs TRBV28 and TRBJ2-7; D uncertain. The length of the CDR3 is 11 residues. Germline V gives CDR1 MDHEN, CDR2 SYDVKM. V was shortened by 0 bases and J by 5 bases, with 2 bases between the two germline ends.

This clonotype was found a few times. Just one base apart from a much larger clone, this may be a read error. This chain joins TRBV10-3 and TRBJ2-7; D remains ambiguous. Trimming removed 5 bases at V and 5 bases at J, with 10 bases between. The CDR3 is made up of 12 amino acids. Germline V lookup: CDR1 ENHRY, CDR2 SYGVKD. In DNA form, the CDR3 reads TGTGCCATCAGTCCGTCCCTAAACGAGCAGTACTTC. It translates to CAISPSLNEQYF.